This T cell receptor beta chain was obtained from a study of blood T cell repertoires in COVID-19 (dated by TCRdb to 2018 to 2020). Concerning the study at large: Samples covering the acute and convalescent phases of COVID-19 were provided by collaborators in the United States, Italy and Spain. The prospective study material was composed of cDNA or gDNA derived from T cells, B-cell-depleted T cells, or PBMCs. Deeply sampled blood TCRbeta repertoires from subjects exposed to, actively infected with, or recovered from COVID-19 were included in the dataset. The repertoires were made available in a free public database intended to serve as a resource for research on the immune response to SARS-CoV-2. The samples were drawn from two sources: the first 160 participants of the ongoing ImmuneRACE study, and some 1,300 subjects contributed by 6 global collaborators. Sample metadata almost always included a de-identified subject ID, COVID-19 status, age in years and sex. HLA class I and class II types, where available, came from metadata supplied by the sample provider rather than from assay-based typing.

In regard to this clone: The antigen this receptor binds is unknown. The sample holds no much larger clone one base away, and base qualities are not on file.

Study-wide conclusions, independent of this receptor: Clinical and demographic metadata were provided uncurated, with the amount varying by source and participant.

TCRbeta CDR3 regions were amplified from genomic DNA using the immunoSEQ Assay, a bias-controlled multiplex PCR. Regarding the original processing steps: The number of nucleated cells in each sample was estimated from the amplification of reference gene primers within the assay. To quantify the absolute abundance of each unique TCRbeta CDR3 rearrangement, sequence reads were collapsed and filtered. For each sample, productive Simpson clonality was calculated as the square root of Simpson's diversity index over productive rearrangements. TCRdb re-hosts the immuneACCESS table, in-frame sequences only. Its copies lack some clones; in the studies checked, an unresolved V gene accounts for under half of them, and the cause for the rest is not known. The V and J calls and clone size come from that table; D and trimming were worked out from the DNA. This sample is represented by about 72,000 clones; about four fifths of them were singletons. The top ten constitute 18% of the sample.

Reading from cysteine to phenylalanine, the CDR3 counts 17 amino acids. Of all the DNA, just the CDR3 is kept, 51 bases in frame from base 1. V is reduced by 4 bases and J by 4 bases, leaving a spacing of 20 bases between them. Reading the germline V gene gives CDR1 SGHDT and CDR2 YYEEEE. Whole blood was collected in K2EDTA tubes by collaborating institutions according to the institutions' own protocols. For TCRbeta analysis, collaborators shipped samples as frozen whole blood, isolated PBMCs, or DNA extracted from either of those sample types. Sequences were obtained from peripheral blood. The rearranged chain carries TRBV5-6 and TRBJ1-4; TRBD1 might be the D gene, on 5 matching bases. The sequence came from a human donor in a cohort sampled during active COVID-19. The CDR3 region: CASSRSQGNSLNEKLFF. The sequenced DNA: TGTGCCAGCAGCCGCTCCCAGGGTAACTCGCTTAATGAAAAACTGTTTTTT.